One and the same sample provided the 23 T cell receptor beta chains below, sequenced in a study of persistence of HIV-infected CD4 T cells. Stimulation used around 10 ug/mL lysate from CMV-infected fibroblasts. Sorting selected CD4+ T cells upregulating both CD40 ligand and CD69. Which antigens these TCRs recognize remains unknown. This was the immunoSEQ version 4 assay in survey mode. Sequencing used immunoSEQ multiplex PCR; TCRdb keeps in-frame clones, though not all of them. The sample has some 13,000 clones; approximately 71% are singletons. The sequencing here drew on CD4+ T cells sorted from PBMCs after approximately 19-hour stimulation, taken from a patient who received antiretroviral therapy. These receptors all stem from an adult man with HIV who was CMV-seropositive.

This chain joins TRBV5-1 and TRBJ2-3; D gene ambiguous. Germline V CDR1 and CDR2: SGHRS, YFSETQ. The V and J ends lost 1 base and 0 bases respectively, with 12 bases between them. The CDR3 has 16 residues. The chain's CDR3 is CASSLMAVSSTDTQYF. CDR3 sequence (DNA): TGCGCCAGCAGCTTGATGGCGGTTTCAAGCACAGATACGCAGTATTTT.

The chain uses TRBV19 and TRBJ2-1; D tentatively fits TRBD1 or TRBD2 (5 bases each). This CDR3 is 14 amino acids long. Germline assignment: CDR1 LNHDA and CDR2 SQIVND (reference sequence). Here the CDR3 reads CASDSGVTHNEQFF. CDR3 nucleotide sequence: TGTGCGTCCGACAGCGGTGTAACACACAATGAGCAGTTCTTC. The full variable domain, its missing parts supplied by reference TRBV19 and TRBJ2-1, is DGGITQSPKYLFRKEGQNVTLSCEQNLNHDAMYWYRQDPGQGLRLIYYSQIVNDFQKGDIAEGYSVSREKKESFPLTVTSAQKNPTAFYLCASDSGVTHNEQFFGPGTRLTVL.

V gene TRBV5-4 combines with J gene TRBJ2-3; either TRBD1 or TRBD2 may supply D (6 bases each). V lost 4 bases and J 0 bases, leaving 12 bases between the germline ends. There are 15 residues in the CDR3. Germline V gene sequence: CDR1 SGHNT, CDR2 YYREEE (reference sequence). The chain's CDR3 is CASSPAGQSTDTQYF. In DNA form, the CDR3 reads TGTGCCAGCAGCCCGGCGGGACAAAGCACAGATACGCAGTATTTT.

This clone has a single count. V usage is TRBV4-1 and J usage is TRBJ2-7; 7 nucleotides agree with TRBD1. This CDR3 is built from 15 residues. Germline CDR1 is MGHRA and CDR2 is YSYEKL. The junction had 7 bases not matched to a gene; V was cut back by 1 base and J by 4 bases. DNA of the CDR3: TGCGCCAGCAGCCAAGCACGACAGGGCGCATACGAGCAGTACTTC. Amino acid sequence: CASSQARQGAYEQYF.

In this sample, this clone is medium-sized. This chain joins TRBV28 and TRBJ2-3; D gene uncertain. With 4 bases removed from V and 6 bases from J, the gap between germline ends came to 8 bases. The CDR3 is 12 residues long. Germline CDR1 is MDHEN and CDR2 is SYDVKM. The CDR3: CASSYEVDTQYF. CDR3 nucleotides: TGTGCCAGCAGTTATGAAGTCGATACGCAGTATTTT.

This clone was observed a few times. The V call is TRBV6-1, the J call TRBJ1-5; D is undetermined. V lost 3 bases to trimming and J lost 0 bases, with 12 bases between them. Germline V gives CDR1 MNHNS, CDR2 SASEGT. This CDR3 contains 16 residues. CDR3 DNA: TGTGCCAGCAGTGAGTCAGGTGGGTTTAGCAATCAGCCCCAGCATTTT. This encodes CASSESGGFSNQPQHF.

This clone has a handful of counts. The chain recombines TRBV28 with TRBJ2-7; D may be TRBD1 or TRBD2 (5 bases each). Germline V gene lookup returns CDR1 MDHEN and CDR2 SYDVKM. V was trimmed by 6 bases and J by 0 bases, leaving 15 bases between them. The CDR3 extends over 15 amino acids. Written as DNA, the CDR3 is TGTGCCAGCAGCCGACAGTGGGGGAGCTCCTACGAGCAGTACTTC. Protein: CASSRQWGSSYEQYF. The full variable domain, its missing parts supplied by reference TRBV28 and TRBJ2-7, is DVKVTQSSRYLVKRTGEKVFLECVQDMDHENMFWYRQDPGLGLRLIYFSYDVKMKEKGDIPEGYSVSREKKERFSLILESASTNQTSMYLCASSRQWGSSYEQYFGPGTRLTVT.

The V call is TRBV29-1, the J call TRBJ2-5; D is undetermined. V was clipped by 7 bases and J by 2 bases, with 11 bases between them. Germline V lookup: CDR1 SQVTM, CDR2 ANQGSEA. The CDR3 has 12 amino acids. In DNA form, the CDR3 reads TGCAGCGCACGACCGGGTCAAGAGACCCAGTACTTC. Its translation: CSARPGQETQYF.

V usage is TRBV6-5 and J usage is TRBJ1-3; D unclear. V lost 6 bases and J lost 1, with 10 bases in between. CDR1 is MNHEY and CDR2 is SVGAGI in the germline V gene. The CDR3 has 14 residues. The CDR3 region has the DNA TGTGCCAGCAGGGTTTCAGCTTCTGGAAACACCATATATTTT. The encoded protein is CASRVSASGNTIYF.

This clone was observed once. CDR3 region: CASSLWGSNQPQHF. CDR3 bases: TGCGCCAGCAGCTTATGGGGTAGCAATCAGCCCCAGCATTTT. The chain is built from TRBV5-1 and TRBJ1-5; D gene uncertain. Deletions cut 2 bases from V and 0 bases from J, with 6 bases between. Germline CDR1 is SGHRS and CDR2 is YFSETQ. The length of the CDR3 is 14 residues.

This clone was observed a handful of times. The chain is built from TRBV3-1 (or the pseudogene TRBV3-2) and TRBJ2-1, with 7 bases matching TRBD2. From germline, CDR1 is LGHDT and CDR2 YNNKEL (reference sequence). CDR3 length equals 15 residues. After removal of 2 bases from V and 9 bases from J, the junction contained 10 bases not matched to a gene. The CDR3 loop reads CASSQWTGGRGEQFF. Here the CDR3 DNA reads TGTGCCAGCAGCCAATGGACGGGGGGTCGGGGTGAGCAGTTCTTC.

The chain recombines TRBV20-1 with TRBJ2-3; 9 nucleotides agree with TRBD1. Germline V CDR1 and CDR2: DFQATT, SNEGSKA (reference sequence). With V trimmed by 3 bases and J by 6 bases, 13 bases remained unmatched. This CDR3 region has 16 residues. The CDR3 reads CSASPPGGTGPDTQYF. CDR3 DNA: TGCAGTGCTAGTCCCCCGGGTGGGACAGGGCCGGATACGCAGTATTTT.

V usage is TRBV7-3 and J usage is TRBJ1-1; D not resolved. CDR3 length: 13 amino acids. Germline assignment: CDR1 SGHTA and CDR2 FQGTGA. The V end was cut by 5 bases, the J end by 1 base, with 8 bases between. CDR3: CASSEGRNTEAFF. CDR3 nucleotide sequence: TGTGCCAGCAGCGAGGGCAGGAACACTGAAGCTTTCTTT.

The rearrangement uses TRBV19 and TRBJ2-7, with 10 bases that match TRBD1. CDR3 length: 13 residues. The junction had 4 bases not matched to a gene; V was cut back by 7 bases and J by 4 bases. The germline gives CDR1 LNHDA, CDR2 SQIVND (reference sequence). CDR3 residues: CASTGQGGYEQYF. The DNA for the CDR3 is TGTGCCAGTACCGGACAGGGGGGGTACGAGCAGTACTTC.

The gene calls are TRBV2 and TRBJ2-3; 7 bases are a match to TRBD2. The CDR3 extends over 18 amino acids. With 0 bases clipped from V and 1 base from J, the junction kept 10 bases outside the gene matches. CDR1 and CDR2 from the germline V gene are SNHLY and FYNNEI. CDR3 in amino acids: CASSEARSSSGRTDTQYF. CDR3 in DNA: TGTGCCAGCAGTGAAGCGCGTTCTTCTAGCGGCCGCACAGATACGCAGTATTTT.

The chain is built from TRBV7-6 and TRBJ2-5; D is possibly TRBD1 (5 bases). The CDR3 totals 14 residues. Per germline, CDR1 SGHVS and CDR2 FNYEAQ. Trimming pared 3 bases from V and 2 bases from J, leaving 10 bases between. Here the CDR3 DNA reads TGTGCCAGCAGCTTGACAGCAGATCAAGAGACCCAGTACTTC. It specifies CASSLTADQETQYF.

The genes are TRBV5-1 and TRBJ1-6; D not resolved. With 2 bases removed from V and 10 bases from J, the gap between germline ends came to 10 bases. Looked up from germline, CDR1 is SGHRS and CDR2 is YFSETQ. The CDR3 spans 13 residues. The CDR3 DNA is TGCGCCAGCAGCTTCGGCGCTGGCTCACCCCTCCACTTT. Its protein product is CASSFGAGSPLHF. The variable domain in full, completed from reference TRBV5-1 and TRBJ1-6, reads KAGVTQTPRYLIKTRGQQVTLSCSPISGHRSVSWYQQTPGQGLQFLFEYFSETQRNKGNFPGRFSGRQFSNSRSEMNVSTLELGDSALYLCASSFGAGSPLHFGNGTRLTVT.

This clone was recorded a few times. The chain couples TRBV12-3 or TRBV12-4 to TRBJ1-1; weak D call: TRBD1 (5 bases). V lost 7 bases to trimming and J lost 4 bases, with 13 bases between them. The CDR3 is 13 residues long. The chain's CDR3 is CASITDKSTEAFF. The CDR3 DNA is TGTGCCAGCATCACGGACAAGAGCACTGAAGCTTTCTTT.

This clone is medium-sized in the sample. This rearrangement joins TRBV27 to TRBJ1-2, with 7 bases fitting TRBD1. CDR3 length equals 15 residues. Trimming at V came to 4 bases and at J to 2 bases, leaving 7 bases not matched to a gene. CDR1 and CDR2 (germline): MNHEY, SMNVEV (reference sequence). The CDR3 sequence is CASSSLDRPNYGYTF. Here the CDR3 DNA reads TGTGCCAGCAGTTCTCTGGACAGGCCCAACTATGGCTACACCTTC.

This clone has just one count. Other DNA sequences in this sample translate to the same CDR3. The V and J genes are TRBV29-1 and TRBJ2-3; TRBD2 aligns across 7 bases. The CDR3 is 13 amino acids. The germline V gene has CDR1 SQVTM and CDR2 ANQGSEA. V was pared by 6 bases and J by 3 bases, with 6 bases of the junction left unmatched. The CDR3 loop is CSVRGLGTDTQYF. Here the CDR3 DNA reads TGCAGCGTGCGGGGGTTAGGGACAGATACGCAGTATTTT.

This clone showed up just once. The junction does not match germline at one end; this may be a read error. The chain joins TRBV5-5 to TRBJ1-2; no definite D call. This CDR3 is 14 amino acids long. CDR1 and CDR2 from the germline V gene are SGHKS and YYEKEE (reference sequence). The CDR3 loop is CASSPGPPGYGHTF. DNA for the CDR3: TGTGCCAGCAGCCCCGGGCCACCGGGCTATGGCCACACCTTC.

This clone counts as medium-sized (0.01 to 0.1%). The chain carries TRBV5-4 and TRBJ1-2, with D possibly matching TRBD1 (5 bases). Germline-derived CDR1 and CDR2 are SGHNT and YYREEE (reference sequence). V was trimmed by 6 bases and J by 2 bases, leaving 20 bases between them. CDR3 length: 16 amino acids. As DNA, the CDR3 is TGTGCCAGCACCACTTTTAGGGTGACAGAGAACTATGGCTACACCTTC. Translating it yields CASTTFRVTENYGYTF.

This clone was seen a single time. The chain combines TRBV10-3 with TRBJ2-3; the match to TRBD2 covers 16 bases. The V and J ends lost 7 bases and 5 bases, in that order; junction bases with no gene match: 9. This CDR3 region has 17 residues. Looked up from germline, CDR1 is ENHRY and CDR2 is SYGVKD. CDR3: CAIKSGTSGGALDTQYF. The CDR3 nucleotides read TGTGCCATCAAATCCGGGACTAGCGGGGGGGCCTTAGATACGCAGTATTTT.